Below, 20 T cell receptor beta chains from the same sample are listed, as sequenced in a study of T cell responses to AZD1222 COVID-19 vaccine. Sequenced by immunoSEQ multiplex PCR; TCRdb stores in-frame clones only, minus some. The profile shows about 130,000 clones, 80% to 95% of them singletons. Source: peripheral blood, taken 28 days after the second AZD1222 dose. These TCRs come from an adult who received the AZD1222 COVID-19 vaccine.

CDR3 sequence (DNA): TGTGCCAGCAGCTTCAATCCGGGGCCATCCTACGAGCAGTACTTC. Residues: CASSFNPGPSYEQYF. This chain links TRBV11-2 with TRBJ2-7, with D perhaps matching TRBD1 or TRBD2 (5 bases each). Germline CDR1 is SGHAT and CDR2 is FQNNGV. The CDR3 runs to 15 residues. The V gene lost 3 bases and the J gene lost 1 base, with 13 bases spanning the gap. Full variable domain (missing parts from reference TRBV11-2 and TRBJ2-7): EAGVAQSPRYKIIEKRQSVAFWCNPISGHATLYWYQQILGQGPKLLIQFQNNGVVDDSQLPKDRFSAERLKGVDSTLKIQPAKLEDSAVYLCASSFNPGPSYEQYFGPGTRLTVT.

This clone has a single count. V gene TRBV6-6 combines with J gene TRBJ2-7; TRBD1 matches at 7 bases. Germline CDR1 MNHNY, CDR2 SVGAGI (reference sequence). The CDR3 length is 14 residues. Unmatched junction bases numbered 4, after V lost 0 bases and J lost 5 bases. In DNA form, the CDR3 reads TGTGCCAGCAGTTACTCGGACAGGCTCAACGAGCAGTACTTC. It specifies CASSYSDRLNEQYF.

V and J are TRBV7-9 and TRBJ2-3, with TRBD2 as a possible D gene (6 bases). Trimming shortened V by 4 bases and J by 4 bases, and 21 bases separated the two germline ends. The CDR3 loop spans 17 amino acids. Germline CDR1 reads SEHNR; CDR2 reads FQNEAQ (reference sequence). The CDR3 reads CASSSRFTAGGADTQYF. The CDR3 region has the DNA TGTGCCAGCAGCTCGCGCTTCACAGCCGGGGGAGCAGATACGCAGTATTTT.

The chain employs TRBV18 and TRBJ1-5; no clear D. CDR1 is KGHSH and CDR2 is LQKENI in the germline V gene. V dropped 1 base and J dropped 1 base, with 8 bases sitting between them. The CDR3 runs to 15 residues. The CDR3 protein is CASSPQGGSNQPQHF. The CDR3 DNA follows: TGTGCCAGCTCACCACAGGGTGGGAGCAATCAGCCCCAGCATTTT.

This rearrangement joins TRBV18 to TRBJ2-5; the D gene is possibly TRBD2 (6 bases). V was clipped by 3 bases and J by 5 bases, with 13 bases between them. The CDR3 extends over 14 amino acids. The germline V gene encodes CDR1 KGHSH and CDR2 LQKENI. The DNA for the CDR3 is TGTGCCAGCTCACCGGCGGGGATGGGGGAGACCCAGTACTTC. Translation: CASSPAGMGETQYF.

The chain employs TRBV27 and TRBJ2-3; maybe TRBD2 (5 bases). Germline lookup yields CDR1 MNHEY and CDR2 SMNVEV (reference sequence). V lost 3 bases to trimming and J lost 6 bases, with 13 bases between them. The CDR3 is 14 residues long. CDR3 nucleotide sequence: TGTGCCAGCAGTTTGCGTTCGGGGTGGGATACGCAGTATTTT. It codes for CASSLRSGWDTQYF.

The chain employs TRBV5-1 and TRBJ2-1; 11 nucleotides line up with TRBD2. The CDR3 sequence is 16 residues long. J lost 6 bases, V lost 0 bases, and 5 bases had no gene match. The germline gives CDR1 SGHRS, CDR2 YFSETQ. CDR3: CASSLGLAGRSNEQFF. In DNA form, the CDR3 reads TGCGCCAGCAGCTTGGGACTAGCGGGAAGGTCCAATGAGCAGTTCTTC. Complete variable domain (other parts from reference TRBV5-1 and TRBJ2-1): KAGVTQTPRYLIKTRGQQVTLSCSPISGHRSVSWYQQTPGQGLQFLFEYFSETQRNKGNFPGRFSGRQFSNSRSEMNVSTLELGDSALYLCASSLGLAGRSNEQFFGPGTRLTVL.

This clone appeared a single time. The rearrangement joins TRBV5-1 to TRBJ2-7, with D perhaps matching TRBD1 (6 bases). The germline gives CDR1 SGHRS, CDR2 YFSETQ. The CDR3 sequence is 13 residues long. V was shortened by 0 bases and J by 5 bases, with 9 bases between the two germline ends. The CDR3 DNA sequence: TGCGCCAGCAGCTTGGAGACAGGCGACGAGCAGTACTTC. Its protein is CASSLETGDEQYF.

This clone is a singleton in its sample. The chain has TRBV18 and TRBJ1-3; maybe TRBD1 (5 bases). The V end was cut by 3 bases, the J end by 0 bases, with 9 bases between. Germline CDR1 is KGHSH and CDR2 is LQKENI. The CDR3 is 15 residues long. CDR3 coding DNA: TGTGCCAGCTCACCGGGACGGAGCTCTGGAAACACCATATATTTT. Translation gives CASSPGRSSGNTIYF.

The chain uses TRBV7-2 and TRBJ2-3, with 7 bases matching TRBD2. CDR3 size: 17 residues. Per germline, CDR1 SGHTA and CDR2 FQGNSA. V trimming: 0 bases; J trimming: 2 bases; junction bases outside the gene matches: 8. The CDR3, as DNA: TGTGCCAGCAGCTTAGCTGTGGGCGGGGGTATCACAGATACGCAGTATTTT. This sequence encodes CASSLAVGGGITDTQYF.

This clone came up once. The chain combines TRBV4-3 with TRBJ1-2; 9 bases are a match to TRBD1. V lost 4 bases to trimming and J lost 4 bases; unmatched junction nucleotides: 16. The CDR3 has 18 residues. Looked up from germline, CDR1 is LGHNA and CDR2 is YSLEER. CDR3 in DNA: TGCGCCAGCAGCCCAGGTGGGACAGGGAGGTTACTTGGCTATGGCTACACCTTC. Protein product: CASSPGGTGRLLGYGYTF.

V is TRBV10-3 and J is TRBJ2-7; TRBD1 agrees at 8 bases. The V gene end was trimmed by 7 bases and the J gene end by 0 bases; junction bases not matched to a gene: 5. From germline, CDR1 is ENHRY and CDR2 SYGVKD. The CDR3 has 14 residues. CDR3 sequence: CAITRDRNSYEQYF. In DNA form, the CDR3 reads TGTGCCATCACTCGGGACAGGAACTCCTACGAGCAGTACTTC.

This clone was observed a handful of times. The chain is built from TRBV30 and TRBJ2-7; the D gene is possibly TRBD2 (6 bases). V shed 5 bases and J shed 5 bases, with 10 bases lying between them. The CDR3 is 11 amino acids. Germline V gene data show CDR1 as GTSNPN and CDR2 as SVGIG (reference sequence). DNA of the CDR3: TGTGCCTGGGGGGGGATTAACGAGCAGTACTTC. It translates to CAWGGINEQYF. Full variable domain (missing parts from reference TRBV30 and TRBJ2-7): SQTIHQWPATLVQPVGSPLSLECTVEGTSNPNLYWYRQAAGRGLQLLFYSVGIGQISSEVPQNLSASRPQDRQFILSSKKLLLSDSGFYLCAWGGINEQYFGPGTRLTVT.

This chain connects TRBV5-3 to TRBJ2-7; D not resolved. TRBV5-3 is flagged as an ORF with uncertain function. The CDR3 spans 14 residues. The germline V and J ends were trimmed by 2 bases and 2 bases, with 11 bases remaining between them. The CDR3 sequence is CARSFRKVAYEQYF. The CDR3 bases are TGTGCCAGAAGCTTTAGAAAGGTTGCCTACGAGCAGTACTTC.

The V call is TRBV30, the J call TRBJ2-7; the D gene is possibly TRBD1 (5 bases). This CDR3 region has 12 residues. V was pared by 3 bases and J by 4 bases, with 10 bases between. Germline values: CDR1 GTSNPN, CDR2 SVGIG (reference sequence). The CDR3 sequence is CAWSPQGYEQYF. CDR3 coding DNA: TGTGCCTGGAGCCCCCAGGGTTACGAGCAGTACTTC.

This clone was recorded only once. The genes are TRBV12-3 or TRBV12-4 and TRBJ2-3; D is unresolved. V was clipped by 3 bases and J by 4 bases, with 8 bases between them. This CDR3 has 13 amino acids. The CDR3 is CASSFRRADTQYF. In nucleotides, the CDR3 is TGTGCCAGCAGTTTTCGGAGAGCAGATACGCAGTATTTT.

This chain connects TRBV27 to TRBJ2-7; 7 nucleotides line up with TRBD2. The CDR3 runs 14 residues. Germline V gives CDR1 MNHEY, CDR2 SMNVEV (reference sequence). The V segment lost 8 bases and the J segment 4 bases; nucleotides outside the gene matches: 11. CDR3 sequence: CASSRSGAFYEQYF. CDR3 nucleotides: TGTGCCAGCTCCCGGAGCGGGGCCTTTTACGAGCAGTACTTC.

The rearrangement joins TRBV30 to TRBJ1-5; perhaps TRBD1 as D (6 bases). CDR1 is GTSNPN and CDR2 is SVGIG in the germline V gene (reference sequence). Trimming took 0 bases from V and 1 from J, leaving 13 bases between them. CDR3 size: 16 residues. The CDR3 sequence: CAWSVQGRGSNQPQHF. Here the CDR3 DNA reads TGTGCCTGGAGTGTACAGGGCAGGGGAAGCAATCAGCCCCAGCATTTT.

CDR3 coding DNA: TGCGCCAGCAGCCCTGTCGGGGGGAGCTCCTATAATTCACCCCTCCACTTT. Its translation is CASSPVGGSSYNSPLHF. The gene calls are TRBV4-3 and TRBJ1-6; a possible D gene is TRBD1 (5 bases). CDR1 and CDR2 (germline): LGHNA, YSLEER. The CDR3 length is 17 residues. V was clipped by 4 bases and J by 0 bases, with 13 bases between them.

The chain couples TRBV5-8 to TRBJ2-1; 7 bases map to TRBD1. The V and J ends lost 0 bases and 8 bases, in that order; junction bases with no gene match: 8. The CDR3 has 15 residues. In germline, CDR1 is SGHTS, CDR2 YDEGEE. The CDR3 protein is CASSLATPRGHEQFF. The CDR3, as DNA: TGTGCCAGCAGCTTGGCTACCCCAAGGGGGCATGAGCAGTTCTTC. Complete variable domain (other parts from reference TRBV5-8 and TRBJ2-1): EAGVTQSPTHLIKTRGQQATLRCSPISGHTSVYWYQQALGLGLQFLLWYDEGEERNRGNFPPRFSGRQFPNYSSELNVNALELEDSALYLCASSLATPRGHEQFFGPGTRLTVL.